The clone carrying this T cell receptor beta chain appeared a few times. The sample belongs to a study of blood T cell repertoires in COVID-19. Study-level information: Donors in the United States, Italy and Spain gave samples during acute or convalescent COVID-19. Sample material is recorded as cDNA or gDNA derived from T cells, B-cell-depleted T cells, or PBMCs.

The authors' processing: By means of reference gene primer amplification, nucleated cell counts were estimated. Using immunoSEQ multiplex PCR, the repertoire was profiled, and TCRdb retains in-frame clones only, with some absent. That table is the source of V, J and clone size, and D and trimming were worked out from the DNA. This sample carries about 240,000 clones, 86% of them seen once, and the ten largest clones take 6.2%. With V trimmed by 1 base and J by 5 bases, 5 bases remained unmatched. This CDR3 contains 13 residues. The V gene's germline CDR1 is SQVTM and CDR2 ANQGSEA. This receptor was taken from a man aged 55 to 70 with acute or convalescent COVID-19. This chain links TRBV29-1 with TRBJ2-7, with 7 nucleotides matching TRBD1. Input material: peripheral blood. As DNA, the CDR3 is TGCAGCGTTGAAGGGGAGACAGGGAACGAGCAGTACTTC. This gives the protein CSVEGETGNEQYF.